These 11 T cell receptor beta chains came from one sample sequenced in a study of cytomegalovirus exposure and HLA in healthy donors. With 60 Vbeta and 13 Jbeta primers, the PCR was carried out. Profiled with immunoSEQ multiplex PCR; TCRdb holds only in-frame clones, not every one. The table lists under 200,000 clones, approximately 84% of them singletons, with around 0.26% in the top ten. Material for sequencing was PBMCs. All receptors come from a boy aged 10-17 years in good health and CMV-seronegative.

The DNA of the CDR3 is TGTGCCAGCAGTTTACAGGCAGGGCTAACGAACACCATATATTTT. Translation gives CASSLQAGLTNTIYF. The rearrangement links TRBV27 to TRBJ1-3; D perhaps matches TRBD1 (5 bases). Germline assignment: CDR1 MNHEY and CDR2 SMNVEV (reference sequence). Deletions cut 2 bases from V and 7 bases from J, with 15 bases between. This CDR3 contains 15 residues.

The gene calls are TRBV13 and TRBJ2-1, with a possible D match to TRBD2 (5 bases). This CDR3 contains 17 residues. Trimming stripped 0 bases from V and 7 bases from J, with 19 bases between. Per germline, CDR1 PRHDT and CDR2 FYEKMQ (reference sequence). The CDR3 DNA is TGTGCCAGCAGCTTAGGCCCAGGACTCGAGGGAAGAAATGAGCAGTTCTTC. Amino acid sequence: CASSLGPGLEGRNEQFF.

The gene calls are TRBV28 and TRBJ2-7, with 8 positions matching TRBD1. This CDR3 comprises 14 residues. V trimming: 5 bases; J trimming: 2 bases; junction bases outside the gene matches: 5. Germline values: CDR1 MDHEN, CDR2 SYDVKM. The CDR3 coding sequence is TGTGCCAGCAGTCCAGGGGGCGCGACCTACGAGCAGTACTTC. Translating gives CASSPGGATYEQYF.

The gene calls are TRBV18 and TRBJ2-4, with 7 bases lining up with TRBD1. The CDR3 has 13 residues. Germline V CDR1 and CDR2: KGHSH, LQKENI. Germline trimming cut 6 bases from V and 11 bases from J; bases unmatched to any gene: 10. The DNA of the CDR3 is TGTGCCAGCTCTCAAACAGGGGAGTCCTTTCAGTACTTC. As protein: CASSQTGESFQYF.

This chain uses TRBV6-5 with TRBJ2-3; the match to TRBD2 covers 7 bases. The CDR3 runs to 14 residues. Per germline, CDR1 MNHEY and CDR2 SVGAGI. J gave up 3 bases and V 2 bases, and 2 bases lay outside the gene matches. The CDR3 sequence is CASSYGGGTDTQYF. The CDR3 bases are TGTGCCAGCAGTTACGGGGGGGGTACAGATACGCAGTATTTT.

This chain connects TRBV9 to TRBJ2-2, with D uncertain. Deletions cut 4 bases from V and 4 bases from J, with 8 bases between. Per germline, CDR1 SGDLS and CDR2 YYNGEE. The CDR3 length is 13 residues. The CDR3 bases are TGTGCCAGCAGCCTCACGAGCACCGGGGAGCTGTTTTTT. Encoded protein: CASSLTSTGELFF.

There are a few counts of this clone. The V call is TRBV5-1, the J call TRBJ2-3; 10 bases match TRBD2. The germline V gene encodes CDR1 SGHRS and CDR2 YFSETQ. Trimming took 3 bases from V and 0 from J; bases not matched to a gene: 4. This CDR3 has 16 amino acids. In nucleotides, the CDR3 is TGCGCCAGCAGCTCTGGACTAGCGGCTAGCACAGATACGCAGTATTTT. Translating gives CASSSGLAASTDTQYF.

The J gene is TRBJ2-5, the V gene TRBV7-9; 11 nucleotides align to TRBD2. The J call may be in error: the DNA end matches TRBJ2-7 better. The length of the CDR3 is 16 residues. Germline CDR1 is SEHNR and CDR2 is FQNEAQ (reference sequence). CDR3 region: CASSPPRLAGNYEQYF. In DNA, the CDR3 is TGTGCCAGCAGCCCCCCACGACTAGCGGGGAACTACGAGCAGTACTTC.

The gene calls are TRBV5-6 and TRBJ1-5, with D possibly matching TRBD1 (5 bases). Germline CDR1 is SGHDT and CDR2 is YYEEEE. Trimming stripped 4 bases from V and 6 bases from J, with 14 bases between. The CDR3 length is 14 residues. Written as DNA, the CDR3 is TGTGCCAGCAGCCCGGCGGGGGTTCGTCAGCCCCAGCATTTT. As protein: CASSPAGVRQPQHF.

About this clone: A junction boundary mismatches the germline segment, possibly from a read error. The chain joins TRBV7-7 to TRBJ2-1; 8 bases are a match to TRBD2. The CDR3 contains 14 residues. Germline V lookup: CDR1 SSHAT, CDR2 FNYEAQ (reference sequence). The CDR3 here is CASSSGGIGNEQFF. The CDR3 DNA follows: TGTGCTAGCAGTTCGGGAGGGATCGGCAATGAGCAGTTCTTC.

The chain carries TRBV5-1 and TRBJ2-3, with D possibly matching TRBD1 (6 bases). CDR1 and CDR2 from the germline V gene are SGHRS and YFSETQ. The CDR3 contains 15 residues. Trimming cost V 2 bases and J 3 bases, with 13 bases left between them. CDR3 bases: TGCGCCAGCAGCTTCTATACAGGGATGACAGATACGCAGTATTTT. Its protein is CASSFYTGMTDTQYF. Full variable domain (rest looked up from reference TRBV5-1 and TRBJ2-3): KAGVTQTPRYLIKTRGQQVTLSCSPISGHRSVSWYQQTPGQGLQFLFEYFSETQRNKGNFPGRFSGRQFSNSRSEMNVSTLELGDSALYLCASSFYTGMTDTQYFGPGTRLTVL.